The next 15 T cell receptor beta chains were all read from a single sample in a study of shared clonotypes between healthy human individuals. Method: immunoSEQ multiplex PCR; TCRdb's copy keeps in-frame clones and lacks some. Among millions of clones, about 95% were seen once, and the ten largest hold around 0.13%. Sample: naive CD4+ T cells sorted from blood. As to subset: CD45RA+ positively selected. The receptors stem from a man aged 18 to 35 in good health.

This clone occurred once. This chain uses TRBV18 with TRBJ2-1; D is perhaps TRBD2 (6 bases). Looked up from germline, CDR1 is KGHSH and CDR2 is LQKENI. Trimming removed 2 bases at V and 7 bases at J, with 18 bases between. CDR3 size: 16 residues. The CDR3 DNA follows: TGTGCCAGCTCACCAAAGGGACTTTCCCCTCCTAATGAGCAGTTCTTC. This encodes CASSPKGLSPPNEQFF. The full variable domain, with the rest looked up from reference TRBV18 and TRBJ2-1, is NAGVMQNPRHLVRRRGQEARLRCSPMKGHSHVYWYRQLPEEGLKFMVYLQKENIIDESGMPKERFSAEFPKEGPSILRIQQVVRGDSAAYFCASSPKGLSPPNEQFFGPGTRLTVL.

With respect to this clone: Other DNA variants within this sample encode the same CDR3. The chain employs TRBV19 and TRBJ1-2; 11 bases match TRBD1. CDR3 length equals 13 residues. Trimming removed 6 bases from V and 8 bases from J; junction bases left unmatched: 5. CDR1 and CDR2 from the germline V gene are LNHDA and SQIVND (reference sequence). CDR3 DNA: TGTGCCAGTAGCCCGGGACAGGGGGGCGGCTACACCTTC. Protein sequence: CASSPGQGGGYTF.

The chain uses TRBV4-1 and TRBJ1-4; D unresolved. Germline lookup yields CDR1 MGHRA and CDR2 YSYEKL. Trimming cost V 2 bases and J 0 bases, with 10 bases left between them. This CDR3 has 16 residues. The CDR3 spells CASSQTDRSTNEKLFF. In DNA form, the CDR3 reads TGCGCCAGCAGCCAAACCGACCGATCAACTAATGAAAAACTGTTTTTT.

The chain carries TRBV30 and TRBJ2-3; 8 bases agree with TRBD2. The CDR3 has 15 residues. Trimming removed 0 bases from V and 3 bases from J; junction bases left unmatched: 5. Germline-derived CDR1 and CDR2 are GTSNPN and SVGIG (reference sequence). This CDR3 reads CAWSVGRAVTDTQYF. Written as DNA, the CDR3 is TGTGCCTGGAGTGTCGGGAGGGCCGTTACAGATACGCAGTATTTT.

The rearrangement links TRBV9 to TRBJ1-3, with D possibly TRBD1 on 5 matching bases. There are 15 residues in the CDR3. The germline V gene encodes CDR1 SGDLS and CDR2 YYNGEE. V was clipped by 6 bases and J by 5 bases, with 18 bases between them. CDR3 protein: CASTRGDGPRNTIYF. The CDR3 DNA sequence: TGTGCCAGCACTCGGGGGGATGGCCCTAGAAACACCATATATTTT.

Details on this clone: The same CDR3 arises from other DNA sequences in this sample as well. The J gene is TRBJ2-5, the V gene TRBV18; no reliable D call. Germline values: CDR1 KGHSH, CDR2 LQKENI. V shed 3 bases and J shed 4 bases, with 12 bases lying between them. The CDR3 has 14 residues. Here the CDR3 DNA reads TGTGCCAGCTCACCGCTCGATAGTGGAGAGACCCAGTACTTC. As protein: CASSPLDSGETQYF.

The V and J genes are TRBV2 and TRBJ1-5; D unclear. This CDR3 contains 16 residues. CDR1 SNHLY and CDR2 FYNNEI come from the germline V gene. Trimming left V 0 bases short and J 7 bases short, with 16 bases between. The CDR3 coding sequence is TGTGCCAGCAGTGAAGCGCTTTTCGGGAGTGGACAGCCCCAGCATTTT. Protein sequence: CASSEALFGSGQPQHF. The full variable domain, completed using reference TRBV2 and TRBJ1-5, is EPEVTQTPSHQVTQMGQEVILRCVPISNHLYFYWYRQILGQKVEFLVSFYNNEISEKSEIFDDQFSVERPDGSNFTLKIRSTKLEDSAMYFCASSEALFGSGQPQHFGDGTRLSIL.

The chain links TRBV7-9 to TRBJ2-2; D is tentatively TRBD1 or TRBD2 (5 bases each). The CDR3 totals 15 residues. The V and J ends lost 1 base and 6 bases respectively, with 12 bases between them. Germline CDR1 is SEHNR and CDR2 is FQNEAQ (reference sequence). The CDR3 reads CASSLGTGRAGELFF. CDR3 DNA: TGTGCCAGCAGCTTAGGAACGGGGCGGGCCGGGGAGCTGTTTTTT.

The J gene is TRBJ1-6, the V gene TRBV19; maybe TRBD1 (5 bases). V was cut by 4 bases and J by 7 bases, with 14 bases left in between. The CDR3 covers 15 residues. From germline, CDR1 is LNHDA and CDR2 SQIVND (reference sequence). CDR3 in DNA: TGTGCCAGTAGTACGGATGGGGCGATAAATTCACCCCTCCACTTT. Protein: CASSTDGAINSPLHF.

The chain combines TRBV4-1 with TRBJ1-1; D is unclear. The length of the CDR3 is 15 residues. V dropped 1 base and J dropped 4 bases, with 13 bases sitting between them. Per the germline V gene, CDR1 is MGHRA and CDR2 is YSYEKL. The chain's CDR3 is CASSQVKPLFTEAFF. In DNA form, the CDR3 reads TGCGCCAGCAGCCAAGTGAAACCGCTGTTCACTGAAGCTTTCTTT.

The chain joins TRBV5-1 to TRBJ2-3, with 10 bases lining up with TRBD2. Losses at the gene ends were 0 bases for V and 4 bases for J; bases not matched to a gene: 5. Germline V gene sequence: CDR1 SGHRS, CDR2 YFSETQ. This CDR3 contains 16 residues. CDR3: CASSLDIAGGADTQYF. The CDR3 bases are TGCGCCAGCAGCTTGGACATAGCGGGGGGCGCAGATACGCAGTATTTT. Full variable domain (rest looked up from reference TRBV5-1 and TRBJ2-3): KAGVTQTPRYLIKTRGQQVTLSCSPISGHRSVSWYQQTPGQGLQFLFEYFSETQRNKGNFPGRFSGRQFSNSRSEMNVSTLELGDSALYLCASSLDIAGGADTQYFGPGTRLTVL.

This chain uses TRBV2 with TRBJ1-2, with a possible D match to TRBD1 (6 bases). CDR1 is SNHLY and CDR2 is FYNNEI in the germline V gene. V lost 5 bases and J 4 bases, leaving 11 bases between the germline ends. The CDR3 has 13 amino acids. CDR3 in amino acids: CASSKGGVYGYTF. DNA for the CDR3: TGTGCCAGCAGTAAGGGGGGGGTCTATGGCTACACCTTC.

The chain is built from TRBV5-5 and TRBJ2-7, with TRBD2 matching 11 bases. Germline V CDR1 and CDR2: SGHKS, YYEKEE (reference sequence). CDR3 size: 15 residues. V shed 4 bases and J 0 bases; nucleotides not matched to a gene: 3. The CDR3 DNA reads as TGTGCCAGCAGCGAGGGACTAGCGGCCTCCTACGAGCAGTACTTC. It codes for CASSEGLAASYEQYF.

In nucleotides, the CDR3 is TGTGCCAGTAGTATCCCGGGAGATACGCAGTATTTT. Translated, it gives CASSIPGDTQYF. The chain carries TRBV19 and TRBJ2-3; D remains unclear. The CDR3 consists of 12 residues. The germline V gene has CDR1 LNHDA and CDR2 SQIVND (reference sequence). The V gene lost 3 bases and the J gene lost 5 bases, with 6 bases spanning the gap.

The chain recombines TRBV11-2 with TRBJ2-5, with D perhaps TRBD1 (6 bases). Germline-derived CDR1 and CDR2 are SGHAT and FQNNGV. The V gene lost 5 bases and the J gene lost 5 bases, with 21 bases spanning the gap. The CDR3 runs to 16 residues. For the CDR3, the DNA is TGTGCCAGCAGCAACCACCGGGACACTCTCCGGGAGACCCAGTACTTC. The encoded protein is CASSNHRDTLRETQYF.